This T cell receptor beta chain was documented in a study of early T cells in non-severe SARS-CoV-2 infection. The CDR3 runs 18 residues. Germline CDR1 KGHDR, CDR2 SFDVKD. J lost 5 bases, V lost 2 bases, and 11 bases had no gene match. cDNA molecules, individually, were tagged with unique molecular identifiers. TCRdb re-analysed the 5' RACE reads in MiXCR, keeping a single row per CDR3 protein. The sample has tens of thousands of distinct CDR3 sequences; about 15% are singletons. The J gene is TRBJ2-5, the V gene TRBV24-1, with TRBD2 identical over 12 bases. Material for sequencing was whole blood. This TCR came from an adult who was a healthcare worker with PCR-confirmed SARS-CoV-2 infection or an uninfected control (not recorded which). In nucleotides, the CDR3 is TGTGCCACCAGTGATTCTCGACTAGCGGGGGCAAGCTTGGAGACCCAGTACTTC. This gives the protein CATSDSRLAGASLETQYF.